This TCR beta chain was retrieved from a study of T cell responses to AZD1222 COVID-19 vaccine. Study information: Second doses that came at about 4 or about 12 weeks were put together. Study-wide results and limits: CD4 TCRs associated with vaccination spanned spike, dominating at 160-218 and 743-854. A mostly white British donor set with more females was recruited, and clonal diversity was possibly underestimated. Seropositivity was recorded at baseline in only 6 or 7 AZD1222 recipients.

Comment on this clone: Its antigen is unknown.

The assay was immunoSEQ multiplex PCR, and TCRdb's table has in-frame clones only and misses some. The table includes around 140,000 clones, 90% to 95% detected once. The junction had 4 bases not matched to a gene; V was cut back by 4 bases and J by 3 bases. This CDR3 contains 14 residues. Germline assignment: CDR1 LNHNV and CDR2 YYDKDF (reference sequence). The J gene is TRBJ1-2, the V gene TRBV15; 8 bases are shared with TRBD1. The sequences come from peripheral blood, collected on day 0 of AZD1222 vaccination. This sequence was found in an adult in good health. The CDR3, as DNA: TGTGCCACCAGCACCCCGACAGGGGACTATGGCTACACCTTC. Residues: CATSTPTGDYGYTF.